Here is one TCR beta chain with its context. Its antigen is currently not known. Within one base of it there is no much larger clone, and no base qualities were kept. Systemically healthy Caucasian individuals from Russia, around 39 in total and aged roughly 6 to 95 years, were included as donors. About 9.8 milliliters of peripheral blood were drawn from each donor into EDTA-treated Vacutainer tubes. Ficoll-Paque density-gradient centrifugation was used to isolate PBMCs, with at least 7 million per sample. Total RNA, at least 6 micrograms per sample, was extracted from PBMCs with Trizol reagent. The percentages of naive CD45RAhigh/CD27high T cells were determined by flow cytometry on a PBMC aliquot from every donor. The record originates from a study of blood T cells in healthy people across ages (dated by TCRdb to the mid-2010s). About the full investigation: In model experiments, template switching captured roughly one uniquely barcoded TCR beta cDNA molecule for every two T cells. To track age-related changes in TCR beta repertoire diversity, the study relied on deep sequencing normalized with unique cDNA molecular identifiers. Four age groups were formed from the donors: young (average approximately 15 years), middle-aged (approximately 40), aged (roughly 59) and long-lived (82). To avoid experimental bias, donors of different ages were spread randomly across the sequencing lanes. Two additional independent replicas of 1 million unique cDNA reads from the same blood draw were analyzed for two donors (one aged 18 to 29 and one aged 80 or older).

Paper-wide results and their limitations: Since profiling was done on bulk unsorted PBMCs, naive and antigen-experienced compartments could not be conclusively compared. Because the CMV infection status of the donors was unknown, age-related changes in expanded clonotypes may potentially have been confounded. There was a strong correlation between observed TCR beta diversity and the percentage of naive T cells measured by flow cytometry. Compared with the aged group, the long-lived group had more naive CD4+ T cells, fewer expanded clones and increased TCR diversity, a pattern suggesting age selection. Total diversity estimates from one million sequenced T cells were considered lower bounds and underestimates. As age increased, observed TCR beta diversity per million T cells dropped in a roughly linear way, and a significant reduction was already evident by age about 40.

Library preparation employed 5' RACE. Data came from an Illumina HiSeq 2500. A second PCR of 7 to 11 cycles was performed with a sample-barcoded 5' primer and a J-beta primer mix. Each TCR beta cDNA molecule received a unique molecular identifier from a template-switch 5' adaptor carrying 12 random nucleotides. Each sample yielded at least 2.5 million CDR3-containing paired-end reads. The Mint cDNA synthesis kit, primed by a TRBC-specific oligonucleotide, was used to synthesize first-strand cDNA from all RNA. Following uracil-DNA glycosylase treatment, a first 18-cycle PCR with universal primers M1SS and BC2_uni_R was performed on all cDNA. From the authors' description of their analysis: For normalization, 1 million high-quality reads were randomly selected from each sample, with every read carrying a distinct molecular identifier. Instead of being binned into consensus sequences, reads that shared molecular identifiers were thrown out. CDR3 identification, clonotype clustering and error correction used MiTCR with a Q25 quality threshold and the strictest error-elimination algorithm. A nonparametric unseen species model using Euler transformation provided a lower-bound estimate of total TCR beta diversity. TCRdb trimmed public reads at Q25 via fastp, called clones via MiXCR and kept in-frame beta chains. When rows share a CDR3 protein, they turn into one entry using the most common DNA and genes. These V and J calls rely on TCRdb rather than the paper's analysis. This sample comprises about a million distinct CDR3 sequences, 51% of them detected only once. The leading ten clones occupy 20% to 25% of the sample.

Per the germline V gene, KGHDR is the CDR1 and SFDVKD is the CDR2. V has 4 bases trimmed and J has 2 bases trimmed; junction bases matching no gene number 6. The CDR3, cysteine through phenylalanine, is 17 amino acids long. The entry retains the CDR3 DNA only, 51 bases that are in frame from base 1. The clonotype originates from a woman aged 55-75 years in good health. The rearranged chain carries TRBV24-1 and TRBJ2-2, and 10 junctional nucleotides match TRBD1. What was sequenced was blood. CDR3 sequence: CATSEEGQGINTGELFF. The nucleotide sequence is TGTGCCACCAGTGAGGAGGGACAGGGGATAAACACCGGGGAGCTGTTTTTT.